Included here is one TCR beta chain sequence, with context. Its antigen is undetermined. Indicated treatment: oral pan-JAK inhibitor, 5-10 mg twice daily. Alopecia areata patients gave lesional scalp punch biopsies and peripheral blood samples. PBMCs were stained for CD3, CD4 and CD8, and CD4+ and CD8+ T cells were sorted. The sample comes from a study of CD8+ T cells in alopecia areata. Study at large: Tofacitinib was taken orally by treated patients, and the dose was 5 to 10 mg twice daily. General study points: Resident alphabeta T cells of normal skin are also sequenced in scalp samples.

Extraction and reverse transcription of RNA yielded cDNA as the sequencing template. The table came from immunoSEQ multiplex PCR; TCRdb's copy has only in-frame clones and leaves some out. The sample yields 190,000 or so clones, around 58% seen once. The V gene's germline CDR1 is MNHEY and CDR2 SVGAGI. This CDR3 has 14 residues. Trimming removed 8 bases at V and 0 bases at J, with 8 bases between. The chain links TRBV6-5 to TRBJ1-6; D is ambiguous. The sequencing used CD8+ T cells sorted from blood, collected at week 24, from a patient treated with tofacitinib. This receptor was obtained from a human donor with alopecia areata. CDR3 region: CASYESSYNSPLHF. The CDR3 bases are TGTGCCAGCTATGAGAGCTCCTATAATTCACCCCTCCACTTT.